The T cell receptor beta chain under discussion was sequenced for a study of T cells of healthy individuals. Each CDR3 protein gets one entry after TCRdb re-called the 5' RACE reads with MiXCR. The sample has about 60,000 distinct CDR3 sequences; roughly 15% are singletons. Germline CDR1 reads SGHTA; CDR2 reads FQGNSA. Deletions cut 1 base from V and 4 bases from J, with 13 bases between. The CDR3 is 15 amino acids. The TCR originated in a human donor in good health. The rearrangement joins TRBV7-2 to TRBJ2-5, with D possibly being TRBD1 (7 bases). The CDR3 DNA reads TGTGCCAGCAGCTTAGGATTTCAGGGGGGAGAGACCCAGTACTTC. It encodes CASSLGFQGGETQYF.